A single sample is the source of the 19 T cell receptor beta chains below, sequenced in a study of long-term antiretroviral therapy in people with HIV. Sequencing used immunoSEQ v3.0 at survey level. Generated by immunoSEQ multiplex PCR, the TCRdb table keeps only in-frame clones and is missing some. The repertoire holds 25,000 to 30,000 clones, with nearly 97% as singletons. The sample was unsorted PBMCs, taken 5.3 years after starting antiretroviral therapy. The receptors were sampled from a young man with HIV.

The genes are TRBV2 and TRBJ1-4; D remains ambiguous. This CDR3 contains 16 residues. In germline, CDR1 is SNHLY, CDR2 FYNNEI. V lost 5 bases, J lost 0 bases, and 13 bases lay in between. CDR3 DNA sequence: TGTGCCAGCAGTACTCCCGCGGAGGCAACTAATGAAAAACTGTTTTTT. Its translation is CASSTPAEATNEKLFF.

V usage is TRBV30 and J usage is TRBJ1-1; D remains ambiguous. Germline V gives CDR1 GTSNPN, CDR2 SVGIG (reference sequence). V gave up 1 base and J gave up 4 bases, with 13 bases separating them. The CDR3 is 14 amino acids. The CDR3 DNA reads as TGTGCCTGGAGTGCGGGCGGGTGGACCACTGAAGCTTTCTTT. This codes for CAWSAGGWTTEAFF.

In its sample, this clone was seen a few times. The chain combines TRBV30 with TRBJ1-5, with 9 bases identical to TRBD1. V lost 4 bases and J lost 5; bases outside the gene matches: 9. The CDR3 is 15 amino acids. Per the germline V gene, CDR1 is GTSNPN and CDR2 is SVGIG (reference sequence). The CDR3 region is CAWTSGTGHYQPQHF. The CDR3, as DNA: TGTGCCTGGACTTCCGGGACAGGGCATTATCAGCCCCAGCATTTT.

The genes are TRBV13 and TRBJ2-1; D gene unclear. Germline loops: CDR1 PRHDT, CDR2 FYEKMQ (reference sequence). This CDR3 has 11 amino acids. Between the trimmed V and J ends, which lost 2 bases and 7 bases, there was a span of 3 bases. The CDR3 nucleotides are TGTGCCAGCAGCTTAATGAATGAGCAGTTCTTC. Translated, it gives CASSLMNEQFF.

The rearrangement links TRBV30 to TRBJ2-3; no firm D call. The V end was cut by 5 bases, the J end by 2 bases, with 11 bases between. CDR3 length: 13 amino acids. Germline loops: CDR1 GTSNPN, CDR2 SVGIG (reference sequence). CDR3 nucleotide sequence: TGTGCCTGGGGGAAACAGACCACAGATACGCAGTATTTT. It translates to CAWGKQTTDTQYF.

V is TRBV27 and J is TRBJ2-5; TRBD1 might be the D (5 bases). The CDR3 has 14 amino acids. Germline V CDR1 and CDR2: MNHEY, SMNVEV (reference sequence). The ends were cut back, 2 bases at V and 5 bases at J, with 12 bases in the middle. The CDR3 nucleotides read TGTGCCAGCAGTTTAAGTGGGAACAGGGAGACCCAGTACTTC. Translating gives CASSLSGNRETQYF.

This rearrangement joins TRBV6-1 to TRBJ2-6, with D possibly TRBD2 on 5 matching bases. Trimming pared 6 bases from V and 2 bases from J, leaving 11 bases between. The germline CDR1 and CDR2 sequences are MNHNS and SASEGT. This CDR3 comprises 15 residues. The CDR3 sequence: CASSFSGAGANVLTF. The CDR3 nucleotides are TGTGCCAGCAGCTTCAGCGGCGCTGGGGCCAACGTCCTGACTTTC.

This sequence joins TRBV7-3 and TRBJ2-1; TRBD2 matches at 14 bases. CDR3 size: 17 residues. Trimming removed 5 bases from V and 7 bases from J; junction bases left unmatched: 10. The V gene's germline CDR1 is SGHTA and CDR2 FQGTGA. CDR3 DNA: TGTGCCAGCAGCCCTGAACTTAGGACTAGCGGGAGGAATGAGCAGTTCTTC. It translates to CASSPELRTSGRNEQFF. The full variable domain, its missing parts supplied by reference TRBV7-3 and TRBJ2-1, is GAGVSQTPSNKVTEKGKYVELRCDPISGHTALYWYRQSLGQGPEFLIYFQGTGAADDSGLPNDRFFAVRPEGSVSTLKIQRTERGDSAVYLCASSPELRTSGRNEQFFGPGTRLTVL.

The rearrangement links TRBV7-2 to TRBJ2-2; D possibly corresponds to TRBD2 (6 bases). Per germline, CDR1 SGHTA and CDR2 FQGNSA. CDR3 length: 14 amino acids. The V end was cut by 5 bases, the J end by 6 bases, with 13 bases between. Here the CDR3 DNA reads TGTGCCAGCAGCACACTGACTAGTTCCGGGGAGCTGTTTTTT. Amino acid sequence: CASSTLTSSGELFF.

The chain links TRBV5-8 to TRBJ2-2; the match to TRBD1 covers 7 bases. V lost 5 bases, J lost 3 bases, and 13 bases stayed unmatched. Germline CDR1 is SGHTS and CDR2 is YDEGEE. CDR3 length: 17 residues. CDR3 loop: CASRKSTGTDDTGELFF. The CDR3 nucleotides are TGTGCCAGCAGAAAGAGCACCGGGACAGACGACACCGGGGAGCTGTTTTTT.

This chain links TRBV4-3 with TRBJ2-4; D is possibly TRBD2 (6 bases). The germline V gene encodes CDR1 LGHNA and CDR2 YSLEER. This CDR3 spans 16 amino acids. V lost 4 bases and J lost 5, with 18 bases in between. CDR3 coding DNA: TGCGCCAGCAGCCCCCGTAGCGGCCCGCCGGAAAACATTCAGTACTTC. Encoded protein: CASSPRSGPPENIQYF.

This clone was seen only a few times. V is TRBV27 and J is TRBJ1-3; the D is unclear. Trimming removed 5 bases at V and 0 bases at J, with 17 bases between. Germline CDR1 MNHEY, CDR2 SMNVEV (reference sequence). This CDR3 is 17 amino acids long. This CDR3 is CASSPYSPAFSGNTIYF. Here the CDR3 DNA reads TGTGCCAGCAGTCCATATTCACCTGCCTTCTCTGGAAACACCATATATTTT.

Remarks on this clone: A junction end diverges from the germline sequence, so it may reflect a read error. The chain combines TRBV7-7 with TRBJ2-5; 7 nucleotides match TRBD1. This CDR3 is 14 amino acids long. CDR1 SSHAT and CDR2 FNYEAQ come from the germline V gene (reference sequence). The CDR3 nucleotides read TGTGCTAGCAGCTTAGGGACAGCCCAAGAGACCCAGTACTTC. Translated, it gives CASSLGTAQETQYF.

This chain links TRBV29-1 with TRBJ2-1; D perhaps matches TRBD1 (6 bases). This CDR3 is 15 amino acids long. V was pared by 2 bases and J by 3 bases, with 14 bases between. From germline, CDR1 is SQVTM and CDR2 ANQGSEA. The CDR3 DNA is TGCAGCGTTGAACCCCCCGGGACATACTACAATGAGCAGTTCTTC. Translation: CSVEPPGTYYNEQFF.

The genes are TRBV7-2 and TRBJ2-7; 9 positions match TRBD2. V lost 4 bases and J lost 0; bases outside the gene matches: 1. The CDR3 runs to 14 residues. The germline gives CDR1 SGHTA, CDR2 FQGNSA. The CDR3 loop reads CASSSSGNSYEQYF. The CDR3 bases are TGTGCCAGCAGCTCTAGCGGGAACTCCTACGAGCAGTACTTC. Complete variable domain (other parts from reference TRBV7-2 and TRBJ2-7): GAGVSQSPSNKVTEKGKDVELRCDPISGHTALYWYRQSLGQGLEFLIYFQGNSAPDKSGLPSDRFSAERTGGSVSTLTIQRTQQEDSAVYLCASSSSGNSYEQYFGPGTRLTVT.

The chain carries TRBV9 and TRBJ2-5, with 10 nucleotides matching TRBD2. The junction had 7 bases not matched to a gene; V was cut back by 4 bases and J by 4 bases. Germline CDR1 is SGDLS and CDR2 is YYNGEE. This CDR3 is built from 15 residues. CDR3 in DNA: TGTGCCAGCAGCTTTAGCGGGGGGTTCCTAGAGACCCAGTACTTC. The encoded protein is CASSFSGGFLETQYF.

The V gene is TRBV7-3, the J gene TRBJ1-5; the match to TRBD1 covers 9 bases. V was pared by 1 base and J by 4 bases, with 2 bases of the junction left unmatched. CDR1 and CDR2 from the germline V gene are SGHTA and FQGTGA. The CDR3 covers 15 residues. The DNA of the CDR3 is TGTGCCAGCAGCTTAAACGGACAGGGGAATCAGCCCCAGCATTTT. Translation gives CASSLNGQGNQPQHF. Drawing the rest from reference TRBV7-3 and TRBJ1-5, the complete variable domain is GAGVSQTPSNKVTEKGKYVELRCDPISGHTALYWYRQSLGQGPEFLIYFQGTGAADDSGLPNDRFFAVRPEGSVSTLKIQRTERGDSAVYLCASSLNGQGNQPQHFGDGTRLSIL.

CDR3 region: CASSFGDGGNYGYTF. CDR3 coding DNA: TGCGCCAGCAGCTTCGGCGATGGGGGTAACTATGGCTACACCTTC. V is TRBV5-1 and J is TRBJ1-2; TRBD1 is a possible D gene (5 bases). Germline assignment: CDR1 SGHRS and CDR2 YFSETQ. V lost 2 bases to trimming and J lost 1 base, with 12 bases between them. The CDR3 consists of 15 residues.

This chain links TRBV28 with TRBJ2-7, with D possibly being TRBD1 or TRBD2 (5 bases each). The V end was cut by 6 bases, the J end by 4 bases, with 19 bases between. Germline lookup yields CDR1 MDHEN and CDR2 SYDVKM. The CDR3 contains 15 residues. DNA for the CDR3: TGTGCCAGCAGCCTACCATCATGGGGGAAGTACGAGCAGTACTTC. Protein sequence: CASSLPSWGKYEQYF.